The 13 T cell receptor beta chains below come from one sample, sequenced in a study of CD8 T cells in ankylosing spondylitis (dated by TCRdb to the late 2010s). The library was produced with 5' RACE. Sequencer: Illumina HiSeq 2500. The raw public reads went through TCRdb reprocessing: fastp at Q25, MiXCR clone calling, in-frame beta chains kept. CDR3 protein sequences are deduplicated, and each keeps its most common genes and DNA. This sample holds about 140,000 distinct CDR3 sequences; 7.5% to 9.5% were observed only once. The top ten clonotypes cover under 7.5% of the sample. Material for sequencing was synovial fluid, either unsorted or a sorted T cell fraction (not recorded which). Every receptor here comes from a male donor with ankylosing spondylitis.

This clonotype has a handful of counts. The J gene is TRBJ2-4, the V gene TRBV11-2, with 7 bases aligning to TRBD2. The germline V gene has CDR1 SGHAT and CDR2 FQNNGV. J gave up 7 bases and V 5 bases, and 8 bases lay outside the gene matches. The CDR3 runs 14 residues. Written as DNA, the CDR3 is TGTGCCAGCAGCCCCGCGGGACTAAGGAACATTCAGTACTTC. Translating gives CASSPAGLRNIQYF.

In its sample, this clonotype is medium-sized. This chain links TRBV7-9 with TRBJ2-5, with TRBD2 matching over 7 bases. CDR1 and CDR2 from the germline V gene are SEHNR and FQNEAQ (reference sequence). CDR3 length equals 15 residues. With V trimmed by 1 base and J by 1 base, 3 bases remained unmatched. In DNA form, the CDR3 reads TGTGCCAGCAGCTTAGGGCTAGCGGCCCAAGAGACCCAGTACTTC. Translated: CASSLGLAAQETQYF.

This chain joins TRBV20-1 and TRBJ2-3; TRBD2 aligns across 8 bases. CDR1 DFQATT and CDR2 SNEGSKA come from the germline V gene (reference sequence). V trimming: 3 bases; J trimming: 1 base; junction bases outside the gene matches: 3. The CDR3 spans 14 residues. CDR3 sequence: CSASDSGGTDTQYF. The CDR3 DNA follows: TGCAGTGCTAGCGATAGCGGGGGCACAGATACGCAGTATTTT.

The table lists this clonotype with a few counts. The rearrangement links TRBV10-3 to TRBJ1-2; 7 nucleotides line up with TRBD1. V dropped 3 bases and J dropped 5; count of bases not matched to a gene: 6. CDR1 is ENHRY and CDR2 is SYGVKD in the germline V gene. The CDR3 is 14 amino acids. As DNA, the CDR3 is TGTGCCATCAGTGATCTCCCAGGGGGTTATGGCTACACCTTC. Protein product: CAISDLPGGYGYTF.

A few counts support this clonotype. The CDR3 DNA sequence: TGTGCCAGCAGTGAAGTCGGGGGAGTAAGGACCGGGGAGCTGTTTTTT. Protein product: CASSEVGGVRTGELFF. The gene calls are TRBV2 and TRBJ2-2, with a weak D call TRBD2 (6 bases). Trimming left V 1 base short and J 5 bases short, with 14 bases between. CDR3 length: 16 amino acids. Per the germline V gene, CDR1 is SNHLY and CDR2 is FYNNEI.

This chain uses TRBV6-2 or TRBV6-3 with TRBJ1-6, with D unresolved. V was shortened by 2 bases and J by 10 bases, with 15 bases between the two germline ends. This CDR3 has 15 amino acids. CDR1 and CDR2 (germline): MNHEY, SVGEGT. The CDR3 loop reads CASSYTGPGNSPLHF. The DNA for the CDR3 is TGTGCCAGCAGTTACACCGGACCCGGCAACTCACCCCTCCACTTT.

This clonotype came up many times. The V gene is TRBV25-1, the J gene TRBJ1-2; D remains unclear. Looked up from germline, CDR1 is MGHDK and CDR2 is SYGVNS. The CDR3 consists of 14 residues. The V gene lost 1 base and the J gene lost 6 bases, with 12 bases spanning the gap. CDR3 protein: CASSEWSRSDGYTF. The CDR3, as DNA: TGTGCCAGCAGTGAATGGAGCAGGTCTGATGGCTACACCTTC.

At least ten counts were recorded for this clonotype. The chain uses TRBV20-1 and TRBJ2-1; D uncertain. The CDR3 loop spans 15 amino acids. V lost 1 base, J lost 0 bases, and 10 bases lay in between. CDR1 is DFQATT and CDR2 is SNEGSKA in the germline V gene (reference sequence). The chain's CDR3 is CSARVGQSSYNEQFF. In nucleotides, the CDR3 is TGCAGTGCTAGAGTAGGTCAGAGCTCCTACAATGAGCAGTTCTTC.

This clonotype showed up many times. The CDR3 reads CASSGFWGSNEQFF. The CDR3 nucleotides read TGCGCCAGCAGTGGATTTTGGGGCTCCAATGAGCAGTTCTTC. The rearrangement uses TRBV10-1 and TRBJ2-1; possible D gene TRBD1, 5 bases. The length of the CDR3 is 14 residues. Trimming took off 4 bases at V and 6 bases at J, with 13 bases between the two ends. Per the germline V gene, CDR1 is WNHNN and CDR2 is SYGVQD (reference sequence).

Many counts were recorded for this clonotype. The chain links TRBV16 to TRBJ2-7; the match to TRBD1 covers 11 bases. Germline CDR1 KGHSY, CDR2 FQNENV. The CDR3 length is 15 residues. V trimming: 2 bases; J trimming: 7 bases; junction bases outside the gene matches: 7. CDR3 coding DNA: TGTGCCAGCAGCCAAACGGACAGGGGGCTGTATGAGCAGTACTTC. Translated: CASSQTDRGLYEQYF.

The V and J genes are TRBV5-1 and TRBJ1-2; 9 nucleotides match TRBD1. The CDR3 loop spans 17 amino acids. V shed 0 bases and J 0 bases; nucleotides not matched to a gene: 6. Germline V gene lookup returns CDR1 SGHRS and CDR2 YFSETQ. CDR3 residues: CASSLGTGDQANYGYTF. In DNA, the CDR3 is TGCGCCAGCAGCTTGGGGACAGGGGACCAAGCTAACTATGGCTACACCTTC.

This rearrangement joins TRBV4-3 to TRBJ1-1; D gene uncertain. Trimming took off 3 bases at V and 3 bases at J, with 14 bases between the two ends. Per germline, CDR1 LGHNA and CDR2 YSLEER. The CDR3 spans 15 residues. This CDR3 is CASSQGLGRDTEAFF. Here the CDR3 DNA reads TGCGCCAGCAGCCAGGGCCTGGGAAGGGACACTGAAGCTTTCTTT.

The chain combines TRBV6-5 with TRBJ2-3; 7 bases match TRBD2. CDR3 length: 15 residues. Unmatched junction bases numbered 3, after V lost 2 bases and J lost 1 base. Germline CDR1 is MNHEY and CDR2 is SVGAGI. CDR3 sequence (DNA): TGTGCCAGCAGTTACATTACTAGCGGCACAGATACGCAGTATTTT. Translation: CASSYITSGTDTQYF.